This TCR beta chain was found in a study of T cells in Graves' hyperthyroidism and ophthalmopathy. Study-wide results and caveats: The model anticipated ophthalmopathy a median approximately 6.7 months pre-onset.

The table lists this clonotype with many counts. What it recognizes is unknown. Regions amplified from RNA transcripts were the TCR beta CDR3 regions. Using the HTBI primer set, a first-round RT-PCR was run on the TCR CDR3. TCRdb itself ran the multiplex PCR reads through MiXCR, one entry per CDR3 protein. Here the sample spans 92,000 or so distinct CDR3 sequences, roughly half being singletons. V shed 2 bases and J 2 bases; nucleotides not matched to a gene: 1. Per the germline V gene, CDR1 is LGHNA and CDR2 is YSLEER. CDR3 length: 14 amino acids. A lack of ophthalmopathy progression within 18 months defined stable Graves' hyperthyroidism. Any patient presenting with uncontrolled infection, other autoimmune disease, pregnancy or lactation was left out. In making diagnoses, clinical symptoms, serum thyroxine and TRAb, thyroid ultrasound and orbital computed tomography were all used.

This clonotype was sampled from a woman aged 40 to 49 with Graves' hyperthyroidism. The chain links TRBV4-3 to TRBJ1-2; 8 bases line up with TRBD1. The sequencing input was blood. The CDR3 coding sequence is TGCGCCAGCAGCCAACAGGGGGCGAACTATGGCTACACCTTC. Its translation is CASSQQGANYGYTF.